The present T cell receptor beta chain was sequenced within a study of blood T cells in healthy people across ages. Turning to the study itself: Through template switching, about one barcoded beta molecule was captured per two T cells, as measured in model experiments.

Combining a sample-barcoded 5' primer with a J-beta primer mix, a second PCR ran for about 7 to 11 cycles. A single record per CDR3 protein comes from TCRdb applying MiXCR to the 5' RACE reads. The sample holds about 900,000 distinct CDR3 sequences, under 80% seen once. General study findings and limits: It was held that the diversity estimates obtained from one million T cells were underestimates. Older age coincided with a roughly linear decline in TCR beta diversity per million T cells.

In regard to this clonotype: Its target is unknown.

Germline assignment: CDR1 SGDLS and CDR2 YYNGEE. The CDR3 has 14 amino acids. With V trimmed by 7 bases and J by 3 bases, 7 bases remained unmatched. This clonotype originated in a man younger than 45 in good health. The sequencing input was blood. The V call is TRBV9, the J call TRBJ2-1; TRBD2 agrees at 7 bases. The CDR3 reads CASGGAGLYNEQFF. The DNA for the CDR3 is TGTGCCAGCGGGGGAGCGGGACTCTACAATGAGCAGTTCTTC. Full variable domain (outside the CDR3, taken from reference TRBV9 and TRBJ2-1): DSGVTQTPKHLITATGQRVTLRCSPRSGDLSVYWYQQSLDQGLQFLIQYYNGEERAKGNILERFSAQQFPDLHSELNLSSLELGDSALYFCASGGAGLYNEQFFGPGTRLTVL.